This T cell receptor beta chain stems from a study of T cell responses to AZD1222 COVID-19 vaccine. The data were produced by immunoSEQ multiplex PCR, yet TCRdb's version contains in-frame clones alone and is incomplete. The top ten hold 6.6% of the sample, which has roughly 50,000 clones, 70% to 80% seen once. With respect to this clone: What it binds is unknown.

Study-level findings and limits: It should be noted that donors were predominantly white British and more often female, and clonal diversity was possibly underestimated. Seropositive AZD1222 recipients at baseline numbered only five or six. Mapped onto spike, vaccine-associated CD4 TCRs spanned it and were dominant at 160-218 and 743-854. Receipt of two AZD1222 doses was followed by a rise in Spike-specific TCR breadth and depth.

V was shortened by 0 bases and J by 4 bases, with 7 bases between the two germline ends. In germline, CDR1 is SGHVS, CDR2 FQNEAQ. This CDR3 has 13 amino acids. This TCR came from an adult in good health. This specimen consisted of peripheral blood, obtained on day 0 of AZD1222 vaccination. The J gene is TRBJ2-7, the V gene TRBV7-8; tentative D call: TRBD2 (5 bases). CDR3 nucleotides: TGTGCCAGCAGCTTAGCGAGGGATTACGAGCAGTACGTC. Protein product: CASSLARDYEQYV.